This T cell receptor beta chain was observed in a study of shared clonotypes between healthy human individuals (dated by TCRdb to about 2020). The study in broad terms: A couple of women and three men aged 18 to 49 years were included in the cohort. Per donor, three plates each were used for CD4 naive and CD4 memory, two for CD8 naive, and one for CD8 memory. The study deeply sequenced blood TCR repertoires of about five healthy adults to estimate repertoire size and the extent of clonotype sharing between individuals. To increase sequencing depth and limit assay-specific biases, TCR repertoire library preparation and sequencing were carried out by different laboratories using diverse techniques. Between about 0.85 and 9.5 billion PBMCs per donor were obtained by leukapheresis. Results and caveats for the whole study, not just this receptor: Naive subsets generally had larger estimated clonotype richness than memory subsets. Pairwise subsampling led to the expectation that sequencing depth would affect the degree of clonotype sharing among donors. Sharing across a few donors was observed for 5% to 6.5% of naive CD4, 3% to 3.5% of naive CD8, over 2% of memory CD4, and 0.4% of memory CD8 clonotypes. The genetic and exposure-history diversity represented was limited by the small number of donors. Compared with non-shared clonotypes, clonotypes shared by all four sorted-subset donors had higher generation probabilities. Even with the large sequencing depth, rarefaction of the sorted-subset datasets indicated that sequencing was incomplete. Sampling was restricted to blood, and TCR repertoires in tissue are likely to differ from TCR repertoires in blood.

CD8 naive samples were CD45RO-negative cells positively selected for CCR7, giving a CD45RA+CCR7+ population that excluded TemRA cells. The donors were healthy, HIV-negative adults with no recently reported acute infections or vaccinations. All donors were Caucasian adults living in Nashville, Tennessee, USA. After blood collection by leukapheresis, PBMCs were isolated using Ficoll-Histopaque density gradient centrifugation and then cryopreserved in the vapor phase of liquid nitrogen. Analytical flow cytometry was used to check the purity and quantity of every magnetically sorted T cell population. Each sorted fraction had its genomic DNA isolated and then quantified by UV absorbance on a Nanodrop 2000c. On this clone: There is no known antigen for this receptor. No much larger clone exists at a distance of one base, and base qualities are not known.

The CDR3, from cysteine to phenylalanine, totals 14 residues. Of the read, only the CDR3 DNA is kept; its 42 bases are in frame from base 1. Unmatched junction bases come to 2, with V trimmed by 0 bases and J by 3 bases. CDR1 and CDR2, looked up from the germline V gene, are SGHTA and FQGNSA. TCR CDR3 regions were amplified from genomic DNA by multiplex PCR using the deep immunoSEQ assay. Extracted genomic DNA from each cell subset was spread evenly across all wells of several immunoSEQ 96-well plates, with each plate serving as a replicate. Each replicate PCR for sorted subsets received around 200 ng genomic DNA, equal to tens of thousands of T cell genomes. Purified libraries were quantified with a Qubit 3.0 fluorometer, sized on a Bioanalyzer 2100, and re-quantified with the KAPA Library Quantification kit. A separate single-read 150-cycle Illumina NextSeq 550 flow cell was used to sequence each immunoSEQ 96-well plate. From the authors' description of their analysis: Because the immunoSEQ output held only junctional sequences and lacked quality scores, the filtering could not match the filtering applied to full-length reads. Sequences were annotated with PyIR, a Python wrapper for IgBLAST v1.9, and V/J genes and CDR3 were assigned using IMGT germline references. Any read was removed if the V/J assignment was weak (E-value above 1e-6), the CDR3 was missing, or the read contained stop codons, out-of-frame junctions, or ambiguous translated residues. A V3J clonotype was defined by an identical inferred V gene, J gene, and CDR3 amino acid sequence. To compute the percentage overlap between repertoires, the number of shared unique clonotypes was divided by the size of the smaller repertoire. Three approaches were used to assess repertoire richness: RTK rarefaction, the Chao1 estimator, and Recon v2.1 estimates of unobserved clonotypes. Generation probabilities for all TCRbeta clonotypes obtained by the gDNA method from a handful of donors were computed using OLGA. The immuneACCESS repertoire file appears here via TCRdb, limited to in-frame rearrangements. These files lack a portion of the clones; in checked studies, under half of the deficit traces to unresolved V genes, and the cause of the others is not known. The V and J calls and the clone size are those of that table, but D and trimming were determined from the DNA. This sample has about 2,100,000 clones in its table, and 93% of those were observed once. In total, the top ten clones hold roughly 1.7% of the sample.

This TCR was sampled from a young man in good health. Some clones in this sample may be carry-over from other donors' samples. The sequencing input was naive CD8+ T cells from PBMCs. The cell subset or site label on this specimen signifies: CD45RA+CCR7+. The chain joins TRBV7-2 to TRBJ2-7; 7 central nucleotides agree with TRBD2. The CDR3: CASSLAGGNYEQYF. Here is the DNA: TGTGCCAGCAGCTTAGCGGGAGGGAACTACGAGCAGTACTTC.